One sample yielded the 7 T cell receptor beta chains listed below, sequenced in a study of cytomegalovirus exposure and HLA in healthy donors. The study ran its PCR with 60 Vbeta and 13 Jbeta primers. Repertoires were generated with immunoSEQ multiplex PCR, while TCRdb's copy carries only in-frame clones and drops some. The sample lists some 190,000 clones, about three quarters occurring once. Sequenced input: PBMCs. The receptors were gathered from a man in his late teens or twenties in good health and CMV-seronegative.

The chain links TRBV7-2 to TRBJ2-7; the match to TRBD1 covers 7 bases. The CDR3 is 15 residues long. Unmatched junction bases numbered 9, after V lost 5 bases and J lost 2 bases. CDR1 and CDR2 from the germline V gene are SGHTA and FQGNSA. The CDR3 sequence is CASSPRQGPPYEQYF. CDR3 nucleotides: TGTGCCAGCAGCCCCCGACAGGGCCCCCCCTACGAGCAGTACTTC.

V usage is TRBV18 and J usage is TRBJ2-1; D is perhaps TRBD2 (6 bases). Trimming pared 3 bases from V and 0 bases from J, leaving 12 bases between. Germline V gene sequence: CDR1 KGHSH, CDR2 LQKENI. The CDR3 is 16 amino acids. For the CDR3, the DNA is TGTGCCAGCTCACCTGGAGGGGCCATCTCCTACAATGAGCAGTTCTTC. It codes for CASSPGGAISYNEQFF.

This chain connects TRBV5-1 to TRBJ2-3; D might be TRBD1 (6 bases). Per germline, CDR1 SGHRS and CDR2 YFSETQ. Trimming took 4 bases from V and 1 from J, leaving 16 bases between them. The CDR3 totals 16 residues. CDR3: CASSTTSGHRTDTQYF. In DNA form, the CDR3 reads TGCGCCAGCAGCACCACCTCGGGACACCGCACAGATACGCAGTATTTT.

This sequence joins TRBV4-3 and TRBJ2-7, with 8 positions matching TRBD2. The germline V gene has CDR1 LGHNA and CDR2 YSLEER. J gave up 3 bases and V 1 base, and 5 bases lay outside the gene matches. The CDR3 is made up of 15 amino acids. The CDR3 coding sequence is TGCGCCAGCAGCCAAGTACGACTAGCGAACTACGAGCAGTACTTC. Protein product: CASSQVRLANYEQYF.

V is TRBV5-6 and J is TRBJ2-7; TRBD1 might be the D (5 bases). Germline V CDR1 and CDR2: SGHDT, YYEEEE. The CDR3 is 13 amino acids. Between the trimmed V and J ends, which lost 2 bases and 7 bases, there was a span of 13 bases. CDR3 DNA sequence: TGTGCCAGCAGCTTCGGCAGGGCCTGGGAGCAGTACTTC. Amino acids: CASSFGRAWEQYF. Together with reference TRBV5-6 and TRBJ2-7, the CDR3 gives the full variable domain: DAGVTQSPTHLIKTRGQQVTLRCSPKSGHDTVSWYQQALGQGPQFIFQYYEEEERQRGNFPDRFSGHQFPNYSSELNVNALLLGDSALYLCASSFGRAWEQYFGPGTRLTVT.

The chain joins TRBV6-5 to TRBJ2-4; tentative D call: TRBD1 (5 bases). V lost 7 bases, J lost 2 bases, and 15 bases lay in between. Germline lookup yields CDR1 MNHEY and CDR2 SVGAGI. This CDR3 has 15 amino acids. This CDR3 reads CASTAGIGTKNIQYF. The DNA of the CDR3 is TGTGCCAGCACCGCAGGGATTGGGACCAAAAACATTCAGTACTTC.

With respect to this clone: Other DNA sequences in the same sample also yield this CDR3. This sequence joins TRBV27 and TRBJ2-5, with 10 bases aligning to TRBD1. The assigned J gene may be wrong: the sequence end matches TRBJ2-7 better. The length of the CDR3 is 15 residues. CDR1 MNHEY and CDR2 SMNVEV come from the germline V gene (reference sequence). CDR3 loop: CASSTPGQGPYEQYF. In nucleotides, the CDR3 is TGTGCCAGCAGTACACCGGGACAGGGGCCCTACGAGCAGTACTTC.